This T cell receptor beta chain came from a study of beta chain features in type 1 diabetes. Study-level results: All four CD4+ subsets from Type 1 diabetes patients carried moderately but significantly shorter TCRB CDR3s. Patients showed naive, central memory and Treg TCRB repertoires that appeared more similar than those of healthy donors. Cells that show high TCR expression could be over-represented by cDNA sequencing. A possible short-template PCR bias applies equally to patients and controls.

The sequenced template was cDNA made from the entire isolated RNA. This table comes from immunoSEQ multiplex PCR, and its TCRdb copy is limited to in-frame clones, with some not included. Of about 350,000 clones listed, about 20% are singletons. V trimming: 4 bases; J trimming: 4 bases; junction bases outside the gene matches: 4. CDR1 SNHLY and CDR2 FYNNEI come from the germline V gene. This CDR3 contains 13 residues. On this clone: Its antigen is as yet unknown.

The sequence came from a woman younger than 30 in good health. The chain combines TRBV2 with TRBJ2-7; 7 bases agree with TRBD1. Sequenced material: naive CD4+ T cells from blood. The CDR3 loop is CASSGTGQYEQYF. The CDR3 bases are TGTGCCAGCAGTGGGACGGGACAGTACGAGCAGTACTTC. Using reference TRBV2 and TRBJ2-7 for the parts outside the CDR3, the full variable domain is EPEVTQTPSHQVTQMGQEVILRCVPISNHLYFYWYRQILGQKVEFLVSFYNNEISEKSEIFDDQFSVERPDGSNFTLKIRSTKLEDSAMYFCASSGTGQYEQYFGPGTRLTVT.